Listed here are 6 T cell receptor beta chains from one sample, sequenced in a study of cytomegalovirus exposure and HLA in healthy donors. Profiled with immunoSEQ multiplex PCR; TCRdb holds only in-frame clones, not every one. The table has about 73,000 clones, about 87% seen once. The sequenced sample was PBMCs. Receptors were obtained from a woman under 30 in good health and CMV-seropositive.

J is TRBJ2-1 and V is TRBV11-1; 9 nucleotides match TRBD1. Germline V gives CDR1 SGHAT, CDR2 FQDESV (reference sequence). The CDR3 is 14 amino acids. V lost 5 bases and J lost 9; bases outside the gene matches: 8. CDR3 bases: TGTGCCAGCAGCATACCGGGACAGGGCTCTGAGCAGTTCTTC. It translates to CASSIPGQGSEQFF.

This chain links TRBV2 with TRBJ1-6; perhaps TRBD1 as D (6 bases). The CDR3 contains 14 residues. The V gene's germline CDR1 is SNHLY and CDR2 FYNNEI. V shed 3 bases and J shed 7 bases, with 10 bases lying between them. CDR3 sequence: CASSEGQGNSPLHF. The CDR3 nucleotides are TGTGCCAGCAGTGAGGGGCAGGGGAATTCACCCCTCCACTTT.

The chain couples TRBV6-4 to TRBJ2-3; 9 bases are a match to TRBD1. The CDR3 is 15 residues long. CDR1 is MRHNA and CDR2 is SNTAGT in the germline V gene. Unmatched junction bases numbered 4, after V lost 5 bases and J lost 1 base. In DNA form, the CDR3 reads TGTGCCAGCAGTCCGGACAGGGGAGGCACAGATACGCAGTATTTT. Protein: CASSPDRGGTDTQYF.

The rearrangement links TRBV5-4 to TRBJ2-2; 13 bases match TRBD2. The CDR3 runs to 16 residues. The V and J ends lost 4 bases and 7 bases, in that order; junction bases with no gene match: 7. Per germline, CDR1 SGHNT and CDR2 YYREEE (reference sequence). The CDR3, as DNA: TGTGCCAGCAGCCCCGAACTAGCGGGAGGGGTCGGGGAGCTGTTTTTT. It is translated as CASSPELAGGVGELFF.

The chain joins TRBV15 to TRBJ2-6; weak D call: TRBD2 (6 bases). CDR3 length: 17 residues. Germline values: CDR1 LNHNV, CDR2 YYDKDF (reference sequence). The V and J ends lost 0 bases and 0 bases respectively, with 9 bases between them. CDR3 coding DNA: TGTGCCACCAGCAGAGAGCGGAGGGCCTCTGGGGCCAACGTCCTGACTTTC. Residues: CATSRERRASGANVLTF.

The CDR3: CATGQGPTYEQYF. In nucleotides, the CDR3 is TGTGCCACCGGACAGGGGCCTACCTACGAGCAGTACTTC. The chain links TRBV7-8 to TRBJ2-7; 9 bases are a match to TRBD1. The CDR3 length is 13 residues. V lost 10 bases, J lost 2 bases, and 6 bases stayed unmatched. CDR1 is SGHVS and CDR2 is FQNEAQ in the germline V gene.